The source of this TCR beta chain is a study of beta chain features in type 1 diabetes. The wider study: All of the samples together had approximately 100,000,000 sorted cells examined. Study-level findings and limits: Type 1 diabetes patients showed a moderate but significant shortening of TCRB CDR3s in all four CD4+ subsets.

The germline CDR1 and CDR2 sequences are SEHNR and FQNEAQ (reference sequence). V shed 5 bases and J shed 6 bases, with 15 bases lying between them. CDR3 length: 14 residues. Each donor gave one heparinised blood draw averaging approximately 100 mL. Isolation of CD4+ naive, central memory, regulatory and stem cell-like memory cells was achieved by sorting via CD45RO/CCR7/CD25/CD127/CD95/CD27. The study reverse transcribed the entire isolated RNA, so it sequenced expressed TCRB transcripts. The method was immunoSEQ multiplex PCR; TCRdb's version includes in-frame clones alone and lacks a portion of them. The sample has 600,000 to 650,000 clones; roughly a sixth are singletons. Note on this clone: Its antigen remains unidentified.

This sequence originates from a man aged 18 to 35 in good health. The sample consisted of naive CD4+ T cells from blood. The chain has TRBV7-9 and TRBJ2-3; D not certain. CDR3 protein: CASSLTRPWDTQYF. Written as DNA, the CDR3 is TGTGCCAGCAGCCTGACAAGGCCCTGGGATACGCAGTATTTT.